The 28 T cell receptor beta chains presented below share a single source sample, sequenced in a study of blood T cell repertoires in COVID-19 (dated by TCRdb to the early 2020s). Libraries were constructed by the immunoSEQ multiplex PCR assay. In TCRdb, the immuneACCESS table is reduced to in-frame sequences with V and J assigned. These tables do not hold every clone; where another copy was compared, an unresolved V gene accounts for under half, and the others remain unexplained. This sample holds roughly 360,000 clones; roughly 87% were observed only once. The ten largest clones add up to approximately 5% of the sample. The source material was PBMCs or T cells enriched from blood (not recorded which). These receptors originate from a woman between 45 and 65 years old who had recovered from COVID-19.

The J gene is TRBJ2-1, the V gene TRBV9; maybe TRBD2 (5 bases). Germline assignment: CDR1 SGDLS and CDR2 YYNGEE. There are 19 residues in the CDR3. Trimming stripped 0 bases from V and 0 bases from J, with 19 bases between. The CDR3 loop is CASSVASDVAYFSYNEQFF. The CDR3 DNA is TGTGCCAGCAGCGTAGCCTCGGACGTAGCGTACTTCTCCTACAATGAGCAGTTCTTC.

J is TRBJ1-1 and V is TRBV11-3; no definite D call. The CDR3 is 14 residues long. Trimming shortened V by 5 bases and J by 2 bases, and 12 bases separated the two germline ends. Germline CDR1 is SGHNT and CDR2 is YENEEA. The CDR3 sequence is CASSVGRLNTEAFF. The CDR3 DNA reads TGTGCCAGCAGCGTTGGGAGGCTAAACACTGAAGCTTTCTTT. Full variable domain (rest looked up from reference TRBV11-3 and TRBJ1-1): EAGVVQSPRYKIIEKKQPVAFWCNPISGHNTLYWYLQNLGQGPELLIRYENEEAVDDSQLPKDRFSAERLKGVDSTLKIQPAELGDSAVYLCASSVGRLNTEAFFGQGTRLTVV.

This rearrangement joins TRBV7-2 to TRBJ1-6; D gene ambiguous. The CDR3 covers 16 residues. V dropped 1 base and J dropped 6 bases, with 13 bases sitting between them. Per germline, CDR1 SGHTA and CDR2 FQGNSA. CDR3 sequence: CASSLDALVANSPLHF. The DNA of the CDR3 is TGTGCCAGCAGCTTAGATGCACTCGTTGCTAATTCACCCCTCCACTTT. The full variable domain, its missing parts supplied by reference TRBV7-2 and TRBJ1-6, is GAGVSQSPSNKVTEKGKDVELRCDPISGHTALYWYRQSLGQGLEFLIYFQGNSAPDKSGLPSDRFSAERTGGSVSTLTIQRTQQEDSAVYLCASSLDALVANSPLHFGNGTRLTVT.

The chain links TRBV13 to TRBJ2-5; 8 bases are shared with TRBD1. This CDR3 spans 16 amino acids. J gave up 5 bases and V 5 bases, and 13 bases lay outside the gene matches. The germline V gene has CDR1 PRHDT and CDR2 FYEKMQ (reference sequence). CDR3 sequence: CASSPPPGQALETQYF. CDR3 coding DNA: TGTGCCAGCAGCCCCCCTCCGGGACAGGCTCTTGAGACCCAGTACTTC.

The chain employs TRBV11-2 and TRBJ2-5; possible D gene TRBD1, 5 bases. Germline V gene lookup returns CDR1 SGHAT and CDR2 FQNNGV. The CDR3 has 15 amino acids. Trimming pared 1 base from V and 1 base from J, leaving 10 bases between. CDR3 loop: CASSLGTGPQETQYF. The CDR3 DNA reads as TGTGCCAGCAGCTTAGGCACAGGACCCCAAGAGACCCAGTACTTC.

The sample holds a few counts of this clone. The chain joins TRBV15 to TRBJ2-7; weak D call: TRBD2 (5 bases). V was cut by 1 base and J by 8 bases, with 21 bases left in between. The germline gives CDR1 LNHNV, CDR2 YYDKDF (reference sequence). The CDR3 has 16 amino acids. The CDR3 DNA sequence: TGTGCCACCAGCAGAGGGATGGGTAGCGAGGCGCCGAAGCAGTACTTC. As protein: CATSRGMGSEAPKQYF.

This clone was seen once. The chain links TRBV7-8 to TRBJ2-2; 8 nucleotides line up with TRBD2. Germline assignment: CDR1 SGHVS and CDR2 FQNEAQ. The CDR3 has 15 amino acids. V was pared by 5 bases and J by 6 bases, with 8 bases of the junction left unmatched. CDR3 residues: CASSPPGGRAGELFF. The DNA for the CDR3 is TGTGCCAGCAGCCCACCGGGAGGGAGGGCCGGGGAGCTGTTTTTT.

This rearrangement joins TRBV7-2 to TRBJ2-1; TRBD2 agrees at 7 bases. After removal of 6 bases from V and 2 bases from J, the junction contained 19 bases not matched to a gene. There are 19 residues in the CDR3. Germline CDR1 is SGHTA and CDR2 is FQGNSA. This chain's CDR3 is CASSYTGRGTTPTYNEQFF. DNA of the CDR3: TGTGCCAGCAGTTATACGGGGCGAGGGACTACCCCAACCTACAATGAGCAGTTCTTC.

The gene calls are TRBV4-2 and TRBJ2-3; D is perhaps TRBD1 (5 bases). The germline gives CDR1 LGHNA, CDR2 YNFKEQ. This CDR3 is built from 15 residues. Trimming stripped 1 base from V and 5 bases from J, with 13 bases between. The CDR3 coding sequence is TGTGCCAGCAGCCAAGGTTCTCAGGGTCAAGATACGCAGTATTTT. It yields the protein CASSQGSQGQDTQYF.

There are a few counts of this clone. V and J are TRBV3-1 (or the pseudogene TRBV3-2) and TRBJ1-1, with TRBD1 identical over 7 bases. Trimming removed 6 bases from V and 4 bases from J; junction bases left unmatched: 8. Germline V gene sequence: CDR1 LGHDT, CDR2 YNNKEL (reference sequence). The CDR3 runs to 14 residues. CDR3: CASSMTGWVTEAFF. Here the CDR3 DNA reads TGTGCCAGCAGTATGACAGGGTGGGTCACTGAAGCTTTCTTT.

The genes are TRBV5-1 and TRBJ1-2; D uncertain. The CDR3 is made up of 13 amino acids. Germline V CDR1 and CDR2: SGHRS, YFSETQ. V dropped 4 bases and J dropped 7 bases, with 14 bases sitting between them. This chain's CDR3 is CASSDSTPSGYTF. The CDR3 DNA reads TGCGCCAGCAGCGATTCCACCCCCAGTGGCTACACCTTC.

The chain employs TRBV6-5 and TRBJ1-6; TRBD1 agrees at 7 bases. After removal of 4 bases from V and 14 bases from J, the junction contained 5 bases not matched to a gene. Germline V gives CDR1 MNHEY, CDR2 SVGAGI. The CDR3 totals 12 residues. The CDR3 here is CASSSLQGALHF. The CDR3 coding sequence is TGTGCCAGCAGTTCCCTCCAGGGGGCCCTCCACTTT.

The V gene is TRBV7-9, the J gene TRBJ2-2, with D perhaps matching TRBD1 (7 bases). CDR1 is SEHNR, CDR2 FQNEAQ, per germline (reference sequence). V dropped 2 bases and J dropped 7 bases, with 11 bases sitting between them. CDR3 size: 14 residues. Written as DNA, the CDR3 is TGTGCCAGCAGCTTATCCAGGGGGGACGGGGAGCTGTTTTTT. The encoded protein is CASSLSRGDGELFF.

CDR3 nucleotide sequence: TGTGCCAGCAGGAACAGGAGCAATAATTCACCCCTCCACTTT. As protein: CASRNRSNNSPLHF. This chain uses TRBV7-9 with TRBJ1-6, with a weak D call TRBD1 (5 bases). The CDR3 totals 14 residues. Per the germline V gene, CDR1 is SEHNR and CDR2 is FQNEAQ (reference sequence). Trimming took 6 bases from V and 5 from J, leaving 11 bases between them.

CDR3 protein: CASSTQSSYEQYF. The CDR3 DNA reads TGTGCCAGCTCCACACAGAGCTCCTACGAGCAGTACTTC. The gene calls are TRBV18 and TRBJ2-7; the D is unclear. Germline-derived CDR1 and CDR2 are KGHSH and LQKENI. The CDR3 runs 13 residues. V dropped 6 bases and J dropped 0 bases, with 9 bases sitting between them.

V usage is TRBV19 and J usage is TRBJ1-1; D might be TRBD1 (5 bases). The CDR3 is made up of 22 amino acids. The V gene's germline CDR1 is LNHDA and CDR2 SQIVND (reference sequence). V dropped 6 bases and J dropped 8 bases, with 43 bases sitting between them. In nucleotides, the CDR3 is TGTGCCAGTAGCTATTGGGCAACCGGGGACTTAGACGTAGGCCGCCCCCAAAAAGAAGCTTTCTTT. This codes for CASSYWATGDLDVGRPQKEAFF.

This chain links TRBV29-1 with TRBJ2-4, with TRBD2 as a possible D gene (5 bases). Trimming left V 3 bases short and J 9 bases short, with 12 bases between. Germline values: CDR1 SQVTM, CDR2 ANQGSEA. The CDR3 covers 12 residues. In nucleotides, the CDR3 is TGCAGCGTTGACGCGGGTCCGGGCATTCAGTACTTC. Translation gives CSVDAGPGIQYF.

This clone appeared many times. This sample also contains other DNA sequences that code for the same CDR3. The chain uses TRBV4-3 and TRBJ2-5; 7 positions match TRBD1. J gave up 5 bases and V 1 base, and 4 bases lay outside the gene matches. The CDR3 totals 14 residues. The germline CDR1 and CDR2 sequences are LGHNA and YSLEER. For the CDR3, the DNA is TGCGCCAGCAGCCAAGCGACAGGGAAGGAGACCCAGTACTTC. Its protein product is CASSQATGKETQYF.

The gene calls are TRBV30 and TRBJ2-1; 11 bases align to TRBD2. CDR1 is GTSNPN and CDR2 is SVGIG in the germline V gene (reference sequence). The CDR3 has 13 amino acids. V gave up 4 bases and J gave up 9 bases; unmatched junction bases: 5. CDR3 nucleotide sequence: TGTGCCTGGACTAGCGGGGGGAACGGTGAGCAGTTCTTC. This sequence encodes CAWTSGGNGEQFF.

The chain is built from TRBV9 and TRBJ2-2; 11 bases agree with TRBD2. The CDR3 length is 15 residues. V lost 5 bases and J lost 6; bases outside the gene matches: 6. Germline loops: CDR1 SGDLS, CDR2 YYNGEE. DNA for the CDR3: TGTGCCAGCAGACAAGGACTAGCGGGTGCCGGGGAGCTGTTTTTT. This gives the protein CASRQGLAGAGELFF.

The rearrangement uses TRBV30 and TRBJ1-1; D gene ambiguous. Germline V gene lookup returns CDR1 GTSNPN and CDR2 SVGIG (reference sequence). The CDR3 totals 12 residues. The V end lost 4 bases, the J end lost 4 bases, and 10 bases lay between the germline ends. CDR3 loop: CAWKGAGTEAFF. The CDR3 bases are TGTGCCTGGAAGGGCGCGGGCACTGAAGCTTTCTTT.

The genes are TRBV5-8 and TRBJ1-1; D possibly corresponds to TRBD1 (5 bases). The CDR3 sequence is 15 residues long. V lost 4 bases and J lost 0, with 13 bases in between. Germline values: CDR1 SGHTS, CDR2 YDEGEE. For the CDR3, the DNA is TGTGCCAGCAGCGGACAATGGGGCATGAACACTGAAGCTTTCTTT. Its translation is CASSGQWGMNTEAFF. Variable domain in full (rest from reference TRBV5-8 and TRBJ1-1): EAGVTQSPTHLIKTRGQQATLRCSPISGHTSVYWYQQALGLGLQFLLWYDEGEERNRGNFPPRFSGRQFPNYSSELNVNALELEDSALYLCASSGQWGMNTEAFFGQGTRLTVV.

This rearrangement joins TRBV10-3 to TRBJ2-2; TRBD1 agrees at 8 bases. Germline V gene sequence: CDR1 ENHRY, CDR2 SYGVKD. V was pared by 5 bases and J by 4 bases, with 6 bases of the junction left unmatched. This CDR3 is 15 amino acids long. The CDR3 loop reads CAISYGQGGTGELFF. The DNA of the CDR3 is TGTGCCATCAGTTATGGACAGGGAGGCACCGGGGAGCTGTTTTTT.

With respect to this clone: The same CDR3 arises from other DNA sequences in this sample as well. The CDR3 loop is CASSQVGGNTEAFF. For the CDR3, the DNA is TGTGCCAGCAGCCAAGTGGGGGGTAACACTGAAGCTTTCTTT. The rearrangement links TRBV3-1 (or the pseudogene TRBV3-2) to TRBJ1-1, with D maybe TRBD1 (5 bases). This CDR3 has 14 residues. V gave up 1 base and J gave up 2 bases, with 8 bases separating them. Germline V gene lookup returns CDR1 LGHDT and CDR2 YNNKEL (reference sequence).

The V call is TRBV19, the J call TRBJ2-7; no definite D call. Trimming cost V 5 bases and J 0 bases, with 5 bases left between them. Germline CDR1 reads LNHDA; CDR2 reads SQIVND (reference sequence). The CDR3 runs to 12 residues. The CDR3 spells CASSPSSYEQYF. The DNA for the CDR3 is TGTGCCAGTAGTCCCAGCTCCTACGAGCAGTACTTC. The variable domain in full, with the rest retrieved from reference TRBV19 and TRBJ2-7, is DGGITQSPKYLFRKEGQNVTLSCEQNLNHDAMYWYRQDPGQGLRLIYYSQIVNDFQKGDIAEGYSVSREKKESFPLTVTSAQKNPTAFYLCASSPSSYEQYFGPGTRLTVT.

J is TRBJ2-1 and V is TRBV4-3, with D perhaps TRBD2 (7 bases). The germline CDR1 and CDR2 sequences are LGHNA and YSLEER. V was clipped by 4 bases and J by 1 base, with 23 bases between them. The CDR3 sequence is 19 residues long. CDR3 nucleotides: TGCGCCAGCAGCCCTCGACTAGGGGGAGGGGCTGGGTCCTACAATGAGCAGTTCTTC. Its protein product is CASSPRLGGGAGSYNEQFF.

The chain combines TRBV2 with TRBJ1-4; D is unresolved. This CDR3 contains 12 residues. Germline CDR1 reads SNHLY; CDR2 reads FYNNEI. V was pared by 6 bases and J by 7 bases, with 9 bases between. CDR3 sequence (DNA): TGTGCCAGCAGGAGGGCCTCTGAAAAACTGTTTTTT. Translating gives CASRRASEKLFF. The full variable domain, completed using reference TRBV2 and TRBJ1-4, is EPEVTQTPSHQVTQMGQEVILRCVPISNHLYFYWYRQILGQKVEFLVSFYNNEISEKSEIFDDQFSVERPDGSNFTLKIRSTKLEDSAMYFCASRRASEKLFFGSGTQLSVL.

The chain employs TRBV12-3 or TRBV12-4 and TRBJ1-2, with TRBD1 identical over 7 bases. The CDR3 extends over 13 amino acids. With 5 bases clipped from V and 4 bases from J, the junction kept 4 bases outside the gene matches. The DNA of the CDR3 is TGTGCCAGCAGTCGACAGGGCGGCTATGGCTACACCTTC. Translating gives CASSRQGGYGYTF.